This TCR beta chain was captured in a study of control samples from healthy donors and cancer patients. Germline values: CDR1 SEHNR, CDR2 FQNEAQ (reference sequence). The CDR3 covers 14 residues. Trimming removed 3 bases from V and 5 bases from J; junction bases left unmatched: 3. Clones were read by immunoSEQ multiplex PCR, and TCRdb kept only the in-frame ones, dropping some. The sample records around 90,000 clones, more than 75% being singletons. The sequenced sample consisted of blood. This rearrangement joins TRBV7-9 to TRBJ2-2, with 7 bases identical to TRBD2. The source is a man aged 25 to 40 in good health. CDR3 nucleotides: TGTGCCAGCAGCTTGCTGCGGGAGACCGGGGAGCTGTTTTTT. Encoded protein: CASSLLRETGELFF.